This T cell receptor beta chain was found in a study of cytomegalovirus exposure and HLA in healthy donors. This clone was counted between two and nine times. CDR1 and CDR2 (germline): SGHRS, YFSETQ. The germline V and J ends were trimmed by 1 base and 7 bases, with 9 bases remaining between them. The CDR3 runs to 12 residues. PCR was performed using 60 Vbeta and 13 Jbeta primers. Some clones are missing from TCRdb's copy, which holds only in-frame ones; the method was immunoSEQ multiplex PCR. This sample yields 100,000 to 130,000 clones, of which 60% to 80% are seen a single time; about 2.5% belongs to the top ten.

V and J are TRBV5-1 and TRBJ2-7, with D tentatively TRBD2 (5 bases). This clonotype was obtained from a man aged 18 to 29 in good health and CMV-seronegative. Sequenced sample: PBMCs. The CDR3: CASSLRTAEQYF. CDR3 DNA sequence: TGCGCCAGCAGCTTGCGGACTGCGGAGCAGTACTTC.